The 16 T cell receptor beta chains listed next were all sequenced from one sample in a study of T cell changes during pregnancy in multiple sclerosis. Profiled with immunoSEQ multiplex PCR; TCRdb holds only in-frame clones, not every one. The data contain some 71,000 clones, just over 90% of them seen just once; the ten biggest clones take up more than 1.2%. Here the sequenced sample was peripheral blood, taken after pregnancy. Every receptor here comes from a female donor with multiple sclerosis, enrolled in a pregnancy study.

The chain couples TRBV18 to TRBJ1-3; D perhaps matches TRBD1 (5 bases). Trimming stripped 3 bases from V and 4 bases from J, with 10 bases between. CDR3 length equals 14 residues. Germline V gene data show CDR1 as KGHSH and CDR2 as LQKENI. The CDR3 nucleotides read TGTGCCAGCTCACCCACAGGAGACGGAAACACCATATATTTT. This translates into CASSPTGDGNTIYF.

This rearrangement joins TRBV5-1 to TRBJ2-6; TRBD1 matches at 10 bases. Germline-derived CDR1 and CDR2 are SGHRS and YFSETQ. Losses at the gene ends were 4 bases for V and 4 bases for J; bases not matched to a gene: 5. This CDR3 spans 16 amino acids. CDR3 nucleotides: TGCGCCAGCAGCCAGGGACAGGGGTCGGGGGCCAACGTCCTGACTTTC. Protein product: CASSQGQGSGANVLTF.

The chain is built from TRBV11-2 and TRBJ2-1; 13 positions agree with TRBD2. Per germline, CDR1 SGHAT and CDR2 FQNNGV. The CDR3 spans 19 residues. V shed 3 bases, J shed 8 bases, and the junction held 16 bases outside the gene matches. The CDR3 region is CASSFFLTSGRWASDEQFF. The CDR3 DNA follows: TGTGCCAGCAGCTTTTTCCTGACTAGCGGGAGGTGGGCCTCCGATGAGCAGTTCTTC.

The chain joins TRBV19 to TRBJ2-5; 8 positions match TRBD1. The CDR3 is 16 residues long. Trimming removed 5 bases from V and 0 bases from J; junction bases left unmatched: 8. CDR1 is LNHDA and CDR2 is SQIVND in the germline V gene (reference sequence). CDR3 residues: CASSPRDRHYQETQYF. The DNA for the CDR3 is TGTGCCAGTAGTCCTAGGGACAGGCACTACCAAGAGACCCAGTACTTC.

The DNA for the CDR3 is TGTGCCAGCAGGTCTCAGGGGGCGAGGGAAGAGACCCAGTACTTC. Its translation: CASRSQGAREETQYF. The genes are TRBV6-5 and TRBJ2-5; the match to TRBD1 covers 8 bases. Germline-derived CDR1 and CDR2 are MNHEY and SVGAGI. V lost 6 bases, J lost 3 bases, and 9 bases stayed unmatched. The CDR3 contains 15 residues.

This sequence joins TRBV18 and TRBJ2-1; a weak D match, TRBD2 (6 bases). The CDR3 is 13 residues long. V was pared by 4 bases and J by 7 bases, with 11 bases between. From germline, CDR1 is KGHSH and CDR2 LQKENI. The CDR3 DNA follows: TGTGCCAGCTCACGGGGACTGGGGAATGAGCAGTTCTTC. Amino acid sequence: CASSRGLGNEQFF.

The chain carries TRBV20-1 and TRBJ2-1, with D tentatively TRBD2 (6 bases). V dropped 6 bases and J dropped 8 bases, with 11 bases sitting between them. This CDR3 region has 11 residues. CDR1 is DFQATT, CDR2 SNEGSKA, per germline (reference sequence). The CDR3 region is CSAGGDYEQFF. CDR3 in DNA: TGCAGTGCCGGGGGAGACTATGAGCAGTTCTTC.

This clone was detected once. CDR3 nucleotide sequence: TGTGCCAGCAGTTTTGGGGGAGCGGGAGGGCTCTACGAGCAGTACTTC. Its translation is CASSFGGAGGLYEQYF. The genes are TRBV28 and TRBJ2-7; 10 bases agree with TRBD2. The CDR3 runs 16 residues. Trimming cost V 3 bases and J 3 bases; bases outside gene matches: 8. The germline V gene has CDR1 MDHEN and CDR2 SYDVKM.

The rearrangement joins TRBV7-9 to TRBJ2-7, with 12 positions matching TRBD2. Germline V gene data show CDR1 as SEHNR and CDR2 as FQNEAQ (reference sequence). The J segment lost 6 bases and the V segment lost 6 bases, leaving 6 bases of the junction unmatched. The CDR3 length is 14 residues. The CDR3 region is CASRLLAGGSEQYF. Written as DNA, the CDR3 is TGTGCCAGCAGATTACTAGCGGGAGGAAGCGAGCAGTACTTC.

The rearrangement links TRBV27 to TRBJ1-1; D is uncertain. The germline V gene has CDR1 MNHEY and CDR2 SMNVEV (reference sequence). The V and J ends lost 7 bases and 12 bases respectively, with 21 bases between them. CDR3 length: 13 residues. The CDR3 is CASTERRGLAPFF. The DNA for the CDR3 is TGTGCCAGCACCGAGCGTAGAGGACTTGCCCCTTTCTTT.

V usage is TRBV20-1 and J usage is TRBJ2-1; D gene ambiguous. The CDR3 is 11 amino acids. Germline-derived CDR1 and CDR2 are DFQATT and SNEGSKA (reference sequence). Trimming stripped 6 bases from V and 4 bases from J, with 7 bases between. The DNA for the CDR3 is TGCAGTGCCCAGGCTTACAATGAGCAGTTCTTC. Encoded protein: CSAQAYNEQFF.

The chain combines TRBV11-2 with TRBJ1-5; D remains ambiguous. The ends were cut back, 0 bases at V and 2 bases at J, with 5 bases in the middle. CDR3 length equals 14 residues. Germline values: CDR1 SGHAT, CDR2 FQNNGV. CDR3 sequence reads: CASSLEVGNQPQHF. The CDR3 bases are TGTGCCAGCAGCTTAGAGGTAGGCAATCAGCCCCAGCATTTT. Together with reference TRBV11-2 and TRBJ1-5, the CDR3 gives the full variable domain: EAGVAQSPRYKIIEKRQSVAFWCNPISGHATLYWYQQILGQGPKLLIQFQNNGVVDDSQLPKDRFSAERLKGVDSTLKIQPAKLEDSAVYLCASSLEVGNQPQHFGDGTRLSIL.

This chain uses TRBV2 with TRBJ1-2, with a tentative D call TRBD1 (6 bases). The germline V and J ends were trimmed by 9 bases and 8 bases, with 10 bases remaining between them. Looked up from germline, CDR1 is SNHLY and CDR2 is FYNNEI. The CDR3 has 10 amino acids. CDR3 residues: CARNRDGYTF. In nucleotides, the CDR3 is TGTGCCAGAAACAGGGACGGCTACACCTTC.

The rearrangement uses TRBV4-1 and TRBJ2-7, with TRBD2 identical over 8 bases. Germline lookup yields CDR1 MGHRA and CDR2 YSYEKL. CDR3 length: 15 amino acids. With 2 bases clipped from V and 4 bases from J, the junction kept 7 bases outside the gene matches. The CDR3 DNA is TGCGCCAGCAGCCAAAAACTAGCGGAGGGTTACGAGCAGTACTTC. As protein: CASSQKLAEGYEQYF.

This clone was found once. This chain uses TRBV7-2 with TRBJ2-7; D perhaps matches TRBD2 (5 bases). This CDR3 is built from 15 residues. Deletions cut 5 bases from V and 6 bases from J, with 20 bases between. Per the germline V gene, CDR1 is SGHTA and CDR2 is FQGNSA. The CDR3 loop is CASSPLSSGGSEQYF. CDR3 in DNA: TGTGCCAGCAGCCCCCTATCGAGCGGAGGTTCCGAGCAGTACTTC.

This rearrangement joins TRBV2 to TRBJ2-3; 9 nucleotides line up with TRBD2. This CDR3 has 16 amino acids. V trimming: 5 bases; J trimming: 0 bases; junction bases outside the gene matches: 6. Germline values: CDR1 SNHLY, CDR2 FYNNEI. CDR3 sequence reads: CASSPPAGGSTDTQYF. CDR3 nucleotides: TGTGCCAGCAGTCCTCCCGCGGGAGGGAGCACAGATACGCAGTATTTT.